This T cell receptor (beta chain) is from a study of T cell repertoires in cytomegalovirus infection. Via MiXCR, TCRdb re-called the reads, giving one row per CDR3 protein. The sample has around 740,000 distinct CDR3 sequences, less than 40% seen once; the top ten hold about 2.8%. The CDR3 totals 15 residues. As to this clonotype: One end of the junction fails to match germline, which may point to a read error.

The chain couples TRBV5-3 to TRBJ2-1; 9 nucleotides align to TRBD2. TRBV5-3 is an ORF, and what it does is uncertain. The clonotype comes from a human donor in good health (CMV status not recorded). Some clones in this sample may be carry-over from other donors' samples. The sample consisted of PBMCs. CDR3 residues: CASSFQAGGSDEQFF. CDR3 DNA sequence: TGTGCCAGCAGCTTTCAAGCGGGGGGCTCGGATGAGCAGTTCTTC.